This paragraph covers one TCR beta chain sequence. Antigen: not known. PCR amplification relied on 60 Vbeta primers (plus 13 Jbeta primers). Some clones are missing from TCRdb's copy, which holds only in-frame ones; the method was immunoSEQ multiplex PCR. The top ten hold more than 2% of the sample, which has some 150,000 clones, less than 90% seen once. This specimen comes from a study of cytomegalovirus exposure and HLA in healthy donors. Study-level points and caveats: Cytomegalovirus status was reportedly diagnosed by the classifier with high specificity and sensitivity. Links to common viral pathogens appeared, in a later analysis, for several of the most significant clusters.

This clonotype originated in a boy between 2 and 15 years old in good health and CMV-seronegative. The sequenced material came from PBMCs.

This CDR3 reads CASSRGLAGSIQYF. In DNA form, the CDR3 reads TGTGCCAGCAGCCGAGGACTGGCCGGGTCGATCCAGTACTTC. The gene calls are TRBV11-2 and TRBJ2-7; maybe TRBD2 (5 bases). V lost 5 bases, J lost 10 bases, and 21 bases lay in between. Germline-derived CDR1 and CDR2 are SGHAT and FQNNGV. There are 14 residues in the CDR3.